These 11 T cell receptor beta chains were sequenced from one sample in a study of tumor-infiltrating lymphocytes in primary liver carcinoma. Between 20 and 30 mg of unsorted bulk tissue served as the source from which RNA and DNA were co-extracted. Total RNA (around 500 ng) served as template for TCR beta cDNA synthesis primed by a constant-region primer. Modified slightly, ARM-PCR produced TCR beta libraries over three nested multiplex PCR rounds. The first two PCR rounds used TRBV1-TRBV30 primers with a Cbeta primer, approximately 9 cycles each. TCRdb analysed the multiplex PCR reads with MiXCR anew, one entry per CDR3 protein. Of about 130,000 distinct CDR3 sequences listed, 64% are singletons. Sequencing was done on a sample of liver tumor tissue from sampling region 3. Subset: tumor region T3, left-lateral pole. The receptors were sampled from a woman between 55 and 75 years old with primary liver carcinoma and hepatitis B virus infection.

This clonotype appeared many times. The CDR3 coding sequence is TGCGCCAGCAGCTCACAAGCGGGAGTAGTCAACGAGCAGTACTTC. Translating gives CASSSQAGVVNEQYF. The genes are TRBV5-1 and TRBJ2-7, with 8 nucleotides matching TRBD2. Unmatched junction bases numbered 10, after V lost 3 bases and J lost 5 bases. The germline V gene encodes CDR1 SGHRS and CDR2 YFSETQ. This CDR3 contains 15 residues. The variable domain in full, with the rest retrieved from reference TRBV5-1 and TRBJ2-7, is KAGVTQTPRYLIKTRGQQVTLSCSPISGHRSVSWYQQTPGQGLQFLFEYFSETQRNKGNFPGRFSGRQFSNSRSEMNVSTLELGDSALYLCASSSQAGVVNEQYFGPGTRLTVT.

Notes on this clonotype: The junction shows a germline mismatch at one end, possibly a read error. The V and J genes are TRBV28 and TRBJ2-7, with 8 bases aligning to TRBD2. The length of the CDR3 is 12 residues. Germline lookup yields CDR1 MDHEN and CDR2 SYDVKM. Here the CDR3 DNA reads TGTGTCAGCATCGGGAGGGGAAGAGAGCAGTACTTC. Translation: CVSIGRGREQYF.

As concerns this clonotype: A read error is possible here, since a much larger clone lies one base away. The chain has TRBV6-1 and TRBJ1-2; D is ambiguous. CDR3 length equals 13 residues. Germline CDR1 MNHNS, CDR2 SASEGT. Trimming took off 4 bases at V and 8 bases at J, with 14 bases between the two ends. CDR3 DNA sequence: TGTGCCAGCAGTGTAGTAAATAGCCCCGGCTACACCTTC. Protein sequence: CASSVVNSPGYTF.

For this clonotype: One end of the junction is discordant with germline, which a read error may explain. The V call is TRBV29-1, the J call TRBJ2-7, with TRBD1 matching 9 bases. CDR3 length: 15 residues. The germline CDR1 and CDR2 sequences are SQVTM and ANQGSEA. The CDR3 sequence: CSLRRTGASCYEQYF. The CDR3 DNA is TGCAGCCTCCGACGGACAGGGGCTTCTTGCTACGAGCAATACTTC.

The chain's CDR3 is CASTRGAENRPLHF. The CDR3 region has the DNA TGTGCCAGCACCCGGGGGGCGGAGAATCGACCCCTCCACTTT. The gene calls are TRBV6-1 and TRBJ1-6; the D gene is possibly TRBD1 (6 bases). This CDR3 is built from 14 residues. The ends were cut back, 7 bases at V and 12 bases at J, with 19 bases in the middle. Germline V gives CDR1 MNHNS, CDR2 SASEGT.

Of note for this clonotype: This clone may be a read error of a much larger clone one base away. The chain employs TRBV6-5 and TRBJ2-3; 12 nucleotides match TRBD2. Germline CDR1 reads MNHEY; CDR2 reads SVGAGI. The CDR3 sequence is 15 residues long. The ends lost 4 bases at V and 1 base at J; junction bases unmatched: 0. CDR3 DNA sequence: TGTGCCAGCAGTTCTAGCGGGAGGGGCACAGATACGCAGTATTTT. It yields the protein CASSSSGRGTDTQYF.

As concerns this clonotype: Sequence at one end of the junction differs from germline and may be a read error. The chain has TRBV29-1 and TRBJ2-1; no clear D. CDR1 and CDR2 (germline): SQVTM, ANQGSEA. There are 11 residues in the CDR3. The CDR3 DNA is TGCAGCATTGAGGCCTACAATGAGCAGTTCTTC. Translated, it gives CSIEAYNEQFF.

This clonotype was counted a single time. This CDR3 is missing its conserved last phenylalanine or tryptophan, likely due to a read error. The DNA is omitted, as the CDR3 cannot be located on it reliably, and the CDR3 follows TCRdb's listing. The chain has TRBV12-3 or TRBV12-4 and TRBJ2-5; TRBD1, the table's D call, lacks a check against the DNA. The CDR3 spans 13 amino acids, including both terminal residues. The chain's CDR3 is CASSLSVTGACNL.

Of note for this clonotype: A read error may produce the germline difference seen at one junction end. J is TRBJ2-3 and V is TRBV11-2; 9 bases line up with TRBD1. Germline V gene sequence: CDR1 SGHAT, CDR2 FQNNGV. The CDR3 sequence is 17 residues long. The CDR3 sequence is CVSSLEVRTGVTYTQYF. In DNA, the CDR3 is TGTGTCAGCAGCTTAGAGGTTCGGACAGGGGTCACATACACGCAGTATTTT.

The chain has TRBV20-1 and TRBJ1-5; no firm D call. The CDR3 totals 15 residues. The germline CDR1 and CDR2 sequences are DFQATT and SNEGSKA (reference sequence). In DNA, the CDR3 is TGCAGCACCAAGCGGTCCGGGCATAGCAATCAGCCCCAGCATTTT. Protein sequence: CSTKRSGHSNQPQHF.

V usage is TRBV11-3 and J usage is TRBJ1-2, with TRBD1 matching over 7 bases. V was clipped by 5 bases and J by 11 bases; unmatched bases: 26. Per the germline V gene, CDR1 is SGHNT and CDR2 is YENEEA. The CDR3 covers 18 residues. The CDR3 region is CASSQLPAGGYFNYWYTF. CDR3 nucleotide sequence: TGTGCCAGCAGCCAACTCCCGGCAGGGGGATACTTTAACTATTGGTACACCTTC.